This TCR beta chain comes out of a study of cytomegalovirus exposure and HLA in healthy donors. Study details: Across 350 to 500 genotyped donors, 81% landed in the Caucasian-associated ancestry cluster.

Study-wide results and limits: DRB1 had the most TCR associations and HLA-C the fewest, a later analysis found, with rates varying by HLA locus. In a later analysis, V- and J-gene trimming of beta chains associated with a DCLRE1C missense variant, replicated independently.

Primers: 60 Vbeta forward and 13 Jbeta reverse. Sequencing used immunoSEQ multiplex PCR; TCRdb keeps in-frame clones, though not all of them. This repertoire shows 130,000 or so clones, 75% to 85% found once; its top ten account for nearly 9.5%. The sample holds one count of this clone. The target antigen is unknown. Trimming stripped 3 bases from V and 8 bases from J, with 19 bases between. The CDR3 is made up of 14 amino acids. Looked up from germline, CDR1 is GTSNPN and CDR2 is SVGIG (reference sequence). This clonotype originated in a woman aged 45-65 years in good health and CMV-seropositive. Sequencing input: PBMCs. The chain recombines TRBV30 with TRBJ1-2, with TRBD1 as a possible D gene (6 bases). The CDR3 nucleotides are TGTGCCTGGAGGGCACGTCCAGGGGTATACGGCTACACCTTC. Its protein is CAWRARPGVYGYTF.